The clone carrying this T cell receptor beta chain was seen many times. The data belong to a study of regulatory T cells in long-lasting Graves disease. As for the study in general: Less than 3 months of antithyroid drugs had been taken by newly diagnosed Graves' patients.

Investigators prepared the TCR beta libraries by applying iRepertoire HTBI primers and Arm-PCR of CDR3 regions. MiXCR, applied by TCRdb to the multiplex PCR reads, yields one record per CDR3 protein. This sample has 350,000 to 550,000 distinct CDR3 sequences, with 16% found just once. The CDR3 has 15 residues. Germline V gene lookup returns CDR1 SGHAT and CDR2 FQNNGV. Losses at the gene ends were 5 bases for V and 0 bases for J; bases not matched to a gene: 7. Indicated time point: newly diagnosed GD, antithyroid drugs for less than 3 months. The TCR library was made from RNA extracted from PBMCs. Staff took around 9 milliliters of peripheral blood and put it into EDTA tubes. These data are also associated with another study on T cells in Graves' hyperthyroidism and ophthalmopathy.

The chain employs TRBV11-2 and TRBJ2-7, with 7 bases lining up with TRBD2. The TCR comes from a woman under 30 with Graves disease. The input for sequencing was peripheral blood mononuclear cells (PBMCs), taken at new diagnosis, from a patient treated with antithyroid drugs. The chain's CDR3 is CASSPIAGGSYEQYF. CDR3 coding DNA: TGTGCCAGCAGCCCAATAGCGGGCGGCTCCTACGAGCAGTACTTC. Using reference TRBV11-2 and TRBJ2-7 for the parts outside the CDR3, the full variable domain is EAGVAQSPRYKIIEKRQSVAFWCNPISGHATLYWYQQILGQGPKLLIQFQNNGVVDDSQLPKDRFSAERLKGVDSTLKIQPAKLEDSAVYLCASSPIAGGSYEQYFGPGTRLTVT.